Listed below are T cell receptor beta chains from one sample, sequenced in a study of early stage breast cancer tumors. TCRdb's table, derived via immunoSEQ multiplex PCR, lists solely in-frame clones and lacks some. The sample carries about 3,500 clones, around 60% recorded once. Sequencing input: breast tumor tissue. These receptors were collected from a person aged 40 to 50 with breast cancer. Each CDR3 is given with its conserved first and last residue. D genes are given only for firm matches. The size of a clone is reported for some rows only, either as once, few or many, or as a class for expanded clones.

CDR3nt,CDR3aa,j_gene,v_gene,abundance,d_gene
TGTGCCAGCAGCTCGGGACAGGGCTCTGGGGCCAACGTCCTGACTTTC,CASSSGQGSGANVLTF,TRBJ2-6,TRBV7-9,.,TRBD1
TGTGCTAGTGGTTTGTTCCAGGGGCAGCCGAGGGAGCAGTACTTC,CASGLFQGQPREQYF,TRBJ2-7,TRBV12-5,.,.
TGCGCCAGCAGCCAAGGGGTGGGTGAGCAGTTCTTC,CASSQGVGEQFF,TRBJ2-1,TRBV4-1,.,.
TGTGCCAGCAGTGAAGCAGCGGGAGTCGGCGATACGCAGTATTTT,CASSEAAGVGDTQYF,TRBJ2-3,TRBV6-4,medium-sized,TRBD2
TGTGCCAGCAGCTTGAGTTTTAGCGTAGACTACGAGCAGTACTTC,CASSLSFSVDYEQYF,TRBJ2-7,TRBV5-5,medium-sized,.
TGCAGTGCTCCCGGTGAAAAGGCTTTCTTT,CSAPGEKAFF,TRBJ1-1,TRBV20-1,.,.
TGTGCCACCGCGACAGGGGGGGAAAAACTGTTTTTT,CATATGGEKLFF,TRBJ1-4,TRBV10-3,few,TRBD1
TGTGCCAGCTCCCTAAGGGACTCAGACAATGAGCAGTTCTTC,CASSLRDSDNEQFF,TRBJ2-1,TRBV18,medium-sized,.
TGTGCCATCAGGACCGGGACAGGGAGCTATGGCTACACCTTC,CAIRTGTGSYGYTF,TRBJ1-2,TRBV10-3,few,TRBD1
TGTGCCAGCAGTCTCCTCCGGGACAGATATGAAAAACTGTTTTTT,CASSLLRDRYEKLFF,TRBJ1-4,TRBV27,once,TRBD1
TGTGCCAGCAGCTTTACAATGAACACTGAAGCTTTCTTT,CASSFTMNTEAFF,TRBJ1-1,TRBV4-2,.,.
TGTGCCAGCAGATCGCTAGCGGGAGGGCTCGAGCAGTACTTC,CASRSLAGGLEQYF,TRBJ2-7,TRBV6-6,few,TRBD2
TGTGCCAGCAGCTTAGGACAGGGAAACACTGAAGCTTTCTTT,CASSLGQGNTEAFF,TRBJ1-1,TRBV13,few,.
TGTGCCAGCAGCGTAGTCGGGCAAAGTGGGTACAATGAGCAGTTCTTC,CASSVVGQSGYNEQFF,TRBJ2-1,TRBV9,.,.
TGTGCCAGCAGCTTGTTTATTAGCGAGAATGAGCAGTTCTTC,CASSLFISENEQFF,TRBJ2-1,TRBV5-6,.,.
TGTGCCAGCGGAGCGTATCAGCCCCAGCATTTT,CASGAYQPQHF,TRBJ1-5,TRBV6-6,.,.
TGTGCCAGCAGCAAAGATGGACAGGGACTAGAAGCTTTCTTT,CASSKDGQGLEAFF,TRBJ1-1,TRBV21-1,.,.
TGTGCCAGCAGGTATCAGCCCCAGCATTTT,CASRYQPQHF,TRBJ1-5,TRBV7-9,few,.
TGTGCCAGCAGCTCACAGGGGTATGGCTACACCTTC,CASSSQGYGYTF,TRBJ1-2,TRBV28,.,TRBD1
TGTGCCAGCAGCTTGTTGGCGGGAGGAATAGCAGATACGCAGTATTTT,CASSLLAGGIADTQYF,TRBJ2-3,TRBV5-6,few,TRBD2
TGTGCCACCAGTGGAGCTTCAGGTGAAGCTTTCTTT,CATSGASGEAFF,TRBJ1-1,TRBV15,.,.
TGTGCCAGCTCAGAGACACCCACCGGGGAGCTGTTTTTT,CASSETPTGELFF,TRBJ2-2,TRBV6-4,.,.
TGTGCCTTCTCGGGGGGGCGCGACGGGGAGCTGTTTTTT,CAFSGGRDGELFF,TRBJ2-2,TRBV28,.,TRBD2
TGTGCCAGCAGCACGTATTCGGGACAGGGGGCAAAAGGGTCTTATCAGCCCCAGCATTTT,CASSTYSGQGAKGSYQPQHF,TRBJ1-5,TRBV28,.,TRBD1
TGTGCCAGCTCACCCAGACTAGCGGGAGAGACCCAGTACTTC,CASSPRLAGETQYF,TRBJ2-5,TRBV18,.,TRBD2
TGCGCCAGCAGCCAAGAGGGGGTCAACTATGGCTACACCTTC,CASSQEGVNYGYTF,TRBJ1-2,TRBV4-1,.,.
TGCGCCAGCAGCCGGGAGGGGAACTCGGACAATGAGCAGTTCTTC,CASSREGNSDNEQFF,TRBJ2-1,TRBV4-1,.,TRBD2
TGTGCCAGCTGGACACCTAGCACAGATACGCAGTATTTT,CASWTPSTDTQYF,TRBJ2-3,TRBV6-5,.,.